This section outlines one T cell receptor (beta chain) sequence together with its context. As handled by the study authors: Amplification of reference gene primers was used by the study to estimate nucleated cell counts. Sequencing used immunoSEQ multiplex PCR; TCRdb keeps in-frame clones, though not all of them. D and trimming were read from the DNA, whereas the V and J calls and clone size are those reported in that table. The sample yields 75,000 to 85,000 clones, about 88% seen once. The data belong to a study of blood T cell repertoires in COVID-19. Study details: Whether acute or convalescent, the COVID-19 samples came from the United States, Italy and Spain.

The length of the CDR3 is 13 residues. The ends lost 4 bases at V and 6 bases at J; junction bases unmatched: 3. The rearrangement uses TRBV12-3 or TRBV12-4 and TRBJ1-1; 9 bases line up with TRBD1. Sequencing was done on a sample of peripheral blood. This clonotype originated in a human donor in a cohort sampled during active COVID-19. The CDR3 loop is CASSWDREAEAFF. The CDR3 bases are TGTGCCAGCAGTTGGGACAGGGAGGCTGAAGCTTTCTTT.